Sequencing of this T cell receptor beta chain was carried out in a study of T cell responses to AZD1222 COVID-19 vaccine (dated by TCRdb to the early 2020s). Context from the whole study: AZD1222 recipients given second doses at about 4 weeks or at about 12 weeks were pooled, since spike-specific TCR depth and breadth were not found to differ between the two schedules. Trial participants were enrolled by age into subgroups of 18-55, 56-69 and 70-plus years, and approximately 150, 30 and 60 TCR-sequenced participants, respectively, were included in these subgroups. A total of just over 230 trial participants underwent TCR sequencing, of whom around 210 had received two doses of AZD1222 and about 25 had received two doses of the MenACWY control vaccine.

Points on this clone: Its antigen specificity is not known. The sample holds no much larger clone one base away, and base qualities are not on file.

The paper's findings and limits, for the study overall: Participants were mostly white British and included more females than males, and it was suggested by the authors that clonal diversity may have been underestimated. Because no samples from the day 14 peak response were available, repertoires could be characterized only after the peak T cell response. Reportedly, almost half of the unique spike-specific TCRs recognized epitopes lying outside the regions that are mutated in the B.1.351 and B.1.1.7 variants. CD4 TCRs associated with the vaccine covered the entire spike protein, and the dominant responses were in regions 160-218 and 743-854. Conclusions about previously exposed vaccinees are limited, since just six or seven AZD1222 recipients were seropositive for SARS-CoV-2 at baseline. In the small 56-69-year group, the increase in depth fell short of significance, most likely because of low power. A significant rise in spike-specific TCR breadth and depth was observed after two AZD1222 doses relative to day 0 and relative to MenACWY recipients.

The CDR3 regions of human TCRbeta chains were analyzed by immunosequencing. The source study handled its data this way. Repertoire TCRs were checked for matches against a reference library of SARS-CoV-2-specific TCRs that had been generated using the MIRA antigen-specificity platform. Breadth meant the fraction of unique TCRs that were SARS-CoV-2-associated, whereas depth meant the fraction of total T cells that were SARS-CoV-2-associated. Using the MIRA data, each spike-specific TCR was mapped to the spike region that the TCR reacts to and placed in a CD4 or CD8 class. Log10-transformed breadth and depth values were compared by one-way ANOVA with Sidak's multiple comparisons tests. TCRdb holds this immuneACCESS table with in-frame rearrangements only. Some clones are missing; in checked studies, unresolved V genes explain under half, and the rest has no known cause. That table supplies the V and J calls and clone size; D and trimming were determined from the DNA. The sample yields about 150,000 clones; 85% to 90% were counted once. 6.9% of the sample lies in the top ten.

Unmatched junction bases come to 7, with V trimmed by 6 bases and J by 7 bases. Taken from cysteine to phenylalanine, the CDR3 has 13 residues. Only CDR3 DNA is held: 39 bases, read in frame from base 1. CDR1 SQVTM and CDR2 ANQGSEA were looked up in the germline V gene. What the time point label conveys for this sample: baseline before first vaccination. The vaccinee samples were drawn from two UK trials, COV001 and COV002, one of which was a single-blind randomized controlled phase 2/3 trial testing AZD1222 (ChAdOx1 nCoV-19) in healthy adults. Trial participant PBMC samples were collected at day 0 and day 28 after the second dose for TCRbeta chain sequencing.

The rearranged chain carries TRBV29-1 and TRBJ1-2; the junction holds 11 bases that match TRBD1. The sequence was obtained from an adult in good health. The source material was peripheral blood, sampled on day 0 of AZD1222 vaccination. The DNA sequence reads TGCAGCGTGGGCAACGGACAGGGGGCTGGCTACACCTTC. Translated, this gives CSVGNGQGAGYTF.